The count of the clone carrying this T cell receptor (beta chain) is one. Living in 24 US areas, the participants were between about 18 and 90 years of age. The CDR3 is 15 residues long. CDR1 and CDR2 from the germline V gene are MNHEY and SMNVEV (reference sequence). V lost 6 bases, J lost 5 bases, and 7 bases stayed unmatched. In the original analysis: Reference gene primer amplification in the assay estimated nucleated cell counts. Clones were sequenced by immunoSEQ multiplex PCR, and TCRdb holds only the in-frame ones, with some missing. V, J and clone size are taken as reported in that table, and D and trimming were inferred from the DNA itself. The sample includes about 220,000 clones, 70% to 90% of them seen just once. This entry belongs to a study of blood T cell repertoires in COVID-19. Study-level information: PBMCs, B-cell-depleted T cells, or T cells were the source of the cDNA or gDNA that made up the material.

The sequenced sample consisted of PBMCs or T cells enriched from blood (not recorded which). This receptor was identified in a woman in her 40s with acute COVID-19. The gene calls are TRBV27 and TRBJ1-6; the match to TRBD1 covers 7 bases. DNA of the CDR3: TGTGCCAGCAGGAGAGACAGGGCCGATAATTCACCCCTCCACTTT. This gives the protein CASRRDRADNSPLHF.